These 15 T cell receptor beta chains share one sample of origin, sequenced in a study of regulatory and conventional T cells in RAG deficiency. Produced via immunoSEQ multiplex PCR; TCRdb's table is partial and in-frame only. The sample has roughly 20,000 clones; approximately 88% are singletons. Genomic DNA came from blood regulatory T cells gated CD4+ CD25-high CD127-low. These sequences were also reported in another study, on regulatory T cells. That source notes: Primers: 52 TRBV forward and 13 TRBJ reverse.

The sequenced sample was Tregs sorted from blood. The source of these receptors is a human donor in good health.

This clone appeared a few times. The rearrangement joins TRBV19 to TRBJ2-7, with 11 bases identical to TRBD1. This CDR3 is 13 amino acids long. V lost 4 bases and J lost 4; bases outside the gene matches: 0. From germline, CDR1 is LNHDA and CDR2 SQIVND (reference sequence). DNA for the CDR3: TGTGCCAGTAGTAGGGACAGGGGGTACGAGCAGTACTTC. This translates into CASSRDRGYEQYF.

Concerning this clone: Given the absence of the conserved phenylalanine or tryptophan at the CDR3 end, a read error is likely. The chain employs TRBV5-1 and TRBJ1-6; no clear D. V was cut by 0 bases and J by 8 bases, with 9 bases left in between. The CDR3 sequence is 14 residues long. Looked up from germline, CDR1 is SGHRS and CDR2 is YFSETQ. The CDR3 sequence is CASSLAERDSPLHL. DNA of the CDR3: TGCGCCAGCAGCTTGGCCGAAAGGGATTCACCCCTCCACCTT.

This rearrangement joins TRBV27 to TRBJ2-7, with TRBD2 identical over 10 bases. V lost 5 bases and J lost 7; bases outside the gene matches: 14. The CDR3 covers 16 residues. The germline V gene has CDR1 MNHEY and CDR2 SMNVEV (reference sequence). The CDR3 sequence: CASSPSRTSGFGEQYF. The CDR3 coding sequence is TGTGCCAGCAGTCCCTCCCGGACTAGCGGTTTCGGGGAGCAGTACTTC.

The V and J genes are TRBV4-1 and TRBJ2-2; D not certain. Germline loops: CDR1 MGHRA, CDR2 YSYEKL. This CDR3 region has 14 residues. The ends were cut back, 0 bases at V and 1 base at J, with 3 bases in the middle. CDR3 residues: CASSQDENTGELFF. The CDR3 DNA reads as TGCGCCAGCAGCCAAGATGAGAACACCGGGGAGCTGTTTTTT.

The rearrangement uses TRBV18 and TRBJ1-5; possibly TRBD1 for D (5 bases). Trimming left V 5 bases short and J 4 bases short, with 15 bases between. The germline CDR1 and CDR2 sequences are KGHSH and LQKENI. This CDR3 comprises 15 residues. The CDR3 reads CASSTIGTENQPQHF. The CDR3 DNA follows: TGTGCCAGCTCAACGATAGGGACGGAGAATCAGCCCCAGCATTTT. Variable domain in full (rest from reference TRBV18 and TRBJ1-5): NAGVMQNPRHLVRRRGQEARLRCSPMKGHSHVYWYRQLPEEGLKFMVYLQKENIIDESGMPKERFSAEFPKEGPSILRIQQVVRGDSAAYFCASSTIGTENQPQHFGDGTRLSIL.

The CDR3 sequence: CASSFLAGGDTQYF. CDR3 DNA: TGTGCCAGCAGTTTTCTAGCGGGGGGAGATACGCAGTATTTT. The rearrangement uses TRBV5-8 and TRBJ2-3; TRBD2 aligns across 11 bases. J was trimmed by 5 bases and V by 5 bases; bases with no gene match: 4. The CDR3 covers 14 residues. CDR1 is SGHTS and CDR2 is YDEGEE in the germline V gene.

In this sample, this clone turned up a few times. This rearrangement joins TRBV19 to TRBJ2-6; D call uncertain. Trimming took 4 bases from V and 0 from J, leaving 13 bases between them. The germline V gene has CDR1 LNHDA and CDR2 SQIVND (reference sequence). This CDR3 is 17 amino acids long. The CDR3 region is CASSTPPRSSGANVLTF. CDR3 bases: TGTGCCAGTAGTACCCCCCCCAGGAGCTCTGGGGCCAACGTCCTGACTTTC.

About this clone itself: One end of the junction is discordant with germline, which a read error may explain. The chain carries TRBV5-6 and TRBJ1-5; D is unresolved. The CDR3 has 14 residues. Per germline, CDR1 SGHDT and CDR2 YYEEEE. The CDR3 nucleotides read TGTGCCAGCACCTTGTCCCAGGTCAATCAGCCCCAGCATTTT. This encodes CASTLSQVNQPQHF.

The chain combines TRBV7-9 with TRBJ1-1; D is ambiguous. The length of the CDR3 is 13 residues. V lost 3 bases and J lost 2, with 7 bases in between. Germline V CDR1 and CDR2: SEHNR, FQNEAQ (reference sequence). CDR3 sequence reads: CASSFGHNTEAFF. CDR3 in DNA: TGTGCCAGCAGCTTCGGGCATAACACTGAAGCTTTCTTT.

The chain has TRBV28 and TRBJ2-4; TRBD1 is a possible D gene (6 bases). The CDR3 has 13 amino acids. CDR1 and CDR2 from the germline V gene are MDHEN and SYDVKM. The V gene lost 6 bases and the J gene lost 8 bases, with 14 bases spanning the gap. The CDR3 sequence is CASRPQGLDIQYF. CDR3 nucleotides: TGTGCCAGCAGGCCACAGGGATTGGACATTCAGTACTTC.

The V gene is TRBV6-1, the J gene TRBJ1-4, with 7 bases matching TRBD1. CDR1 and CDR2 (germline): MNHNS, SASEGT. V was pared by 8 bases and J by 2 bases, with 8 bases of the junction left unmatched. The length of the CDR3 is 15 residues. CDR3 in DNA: TGTGCCAGCCATCTCAGGGGGGCCACTAATGAAAAACTGTTTTTT. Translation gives CASHLRGATNEKLFF.

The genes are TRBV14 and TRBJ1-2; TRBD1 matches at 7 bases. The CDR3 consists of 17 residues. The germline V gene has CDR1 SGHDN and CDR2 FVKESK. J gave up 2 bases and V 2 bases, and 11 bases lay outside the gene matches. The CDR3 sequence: CASSQPRRGRGNYGYTF. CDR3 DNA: TGTGCCAGCAGCCAACCAAGAAGGGGGCGCGGGAACTATGGCTACACCTTC.

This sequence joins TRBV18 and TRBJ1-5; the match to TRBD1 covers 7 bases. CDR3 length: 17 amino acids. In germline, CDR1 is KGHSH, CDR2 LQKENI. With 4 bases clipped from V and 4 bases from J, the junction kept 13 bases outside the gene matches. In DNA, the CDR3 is TGTGCCAGCTCACTCAAGGATTCAGGGGGATCTAATCAGCCCCAGCATTTT. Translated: CASSLKDSGGSNQPQHF.

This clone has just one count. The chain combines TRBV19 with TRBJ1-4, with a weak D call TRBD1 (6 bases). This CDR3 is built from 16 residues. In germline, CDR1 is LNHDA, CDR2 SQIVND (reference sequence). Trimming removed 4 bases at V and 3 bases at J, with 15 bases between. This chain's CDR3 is CASSNAGGPSNEKLFF. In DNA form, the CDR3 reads TGTGCCAGTAGTAATGCGGGGGGGCCTTCTAATGAAAAACTGTTTTTT.

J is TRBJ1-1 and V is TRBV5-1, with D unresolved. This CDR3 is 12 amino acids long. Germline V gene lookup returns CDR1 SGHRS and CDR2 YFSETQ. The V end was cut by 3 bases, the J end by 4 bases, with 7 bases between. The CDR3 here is CASSYGRTEAFF. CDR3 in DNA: TGCGCCAGCAGCTATGGACGCACTGAAGCTTTCTTT.